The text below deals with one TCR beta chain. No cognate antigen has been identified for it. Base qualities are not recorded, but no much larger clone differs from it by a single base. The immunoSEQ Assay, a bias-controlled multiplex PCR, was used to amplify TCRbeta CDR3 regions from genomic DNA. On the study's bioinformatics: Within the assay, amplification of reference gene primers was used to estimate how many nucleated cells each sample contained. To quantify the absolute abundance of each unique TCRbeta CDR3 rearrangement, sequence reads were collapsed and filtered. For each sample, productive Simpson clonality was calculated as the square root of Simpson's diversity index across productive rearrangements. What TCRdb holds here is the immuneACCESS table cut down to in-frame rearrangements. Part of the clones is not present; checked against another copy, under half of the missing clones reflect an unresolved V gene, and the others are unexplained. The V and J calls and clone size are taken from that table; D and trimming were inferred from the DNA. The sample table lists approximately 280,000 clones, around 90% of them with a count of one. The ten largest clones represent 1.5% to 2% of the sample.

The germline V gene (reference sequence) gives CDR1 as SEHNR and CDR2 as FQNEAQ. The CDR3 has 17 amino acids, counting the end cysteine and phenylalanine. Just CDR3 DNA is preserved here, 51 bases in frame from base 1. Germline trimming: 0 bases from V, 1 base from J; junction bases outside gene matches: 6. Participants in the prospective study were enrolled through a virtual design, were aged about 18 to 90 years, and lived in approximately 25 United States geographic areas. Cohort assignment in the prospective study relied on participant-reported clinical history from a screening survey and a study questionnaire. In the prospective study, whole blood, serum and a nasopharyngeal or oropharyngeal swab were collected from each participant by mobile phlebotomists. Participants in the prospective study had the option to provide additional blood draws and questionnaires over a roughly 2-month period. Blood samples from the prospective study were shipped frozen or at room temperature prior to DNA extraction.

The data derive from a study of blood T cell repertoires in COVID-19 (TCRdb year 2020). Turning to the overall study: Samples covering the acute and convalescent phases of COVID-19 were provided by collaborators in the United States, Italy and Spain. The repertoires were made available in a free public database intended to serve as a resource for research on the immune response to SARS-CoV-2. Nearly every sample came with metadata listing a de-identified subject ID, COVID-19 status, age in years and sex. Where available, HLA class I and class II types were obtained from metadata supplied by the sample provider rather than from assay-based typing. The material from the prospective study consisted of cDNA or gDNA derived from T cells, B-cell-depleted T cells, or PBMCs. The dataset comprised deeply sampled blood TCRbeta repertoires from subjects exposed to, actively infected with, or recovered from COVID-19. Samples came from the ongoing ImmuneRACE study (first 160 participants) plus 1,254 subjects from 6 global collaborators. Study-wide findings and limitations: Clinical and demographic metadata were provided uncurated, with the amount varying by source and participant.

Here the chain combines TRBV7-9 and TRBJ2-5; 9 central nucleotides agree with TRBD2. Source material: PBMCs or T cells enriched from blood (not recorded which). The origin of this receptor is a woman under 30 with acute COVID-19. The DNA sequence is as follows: TGTGCCAGCAGCTTAGCTCGACTAGCGGACATCCAAGAGACCCAGTACTTC. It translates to CASSLARLADIQETQYF.